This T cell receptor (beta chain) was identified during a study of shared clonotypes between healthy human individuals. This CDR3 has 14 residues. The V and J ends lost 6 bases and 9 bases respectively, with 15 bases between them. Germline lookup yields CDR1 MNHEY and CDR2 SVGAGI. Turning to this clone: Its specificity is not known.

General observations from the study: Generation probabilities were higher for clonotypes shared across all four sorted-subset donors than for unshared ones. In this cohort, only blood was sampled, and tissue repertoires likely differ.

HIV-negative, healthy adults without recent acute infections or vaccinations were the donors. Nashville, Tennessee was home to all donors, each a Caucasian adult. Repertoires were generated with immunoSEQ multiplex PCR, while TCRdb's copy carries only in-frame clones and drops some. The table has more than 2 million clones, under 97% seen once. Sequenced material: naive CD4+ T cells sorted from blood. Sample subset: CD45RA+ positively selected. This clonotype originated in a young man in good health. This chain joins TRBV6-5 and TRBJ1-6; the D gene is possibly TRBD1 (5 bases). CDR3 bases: TGTGCCAGCAGCCCCGGGACGACCGCTTCACCCCTCCACTTT. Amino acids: CASSPGTTASPLHF.